This record covers a single TCR beta chain. The data were obtained in a study of CD8+ T cells in alopecia areata. Background on the study: Treated patients received oral tofacitinib, 5 to 10 mg twice daily.

cDNA reverse transcribed from extracted RNA served as the sequencing template. Assay used: immunoSEQ multiplex PCR; TCRdb lists only in-frame clones, some missing. The sample shows around 50,000 clones, about 96% of them seen only once. Trimming pared 6 bases from V and 2 bases from J, leaving 15 bases between. Germline values: CDR1 MNHEY, CDR2 SMNVEV (reference sequence). The CDR3 extends over 15 amino acids. The sequence came from a human donor with alopecia areata. The chain links TRBV27 to TRBJ2-3, with a tentative D call TRBD2 (6 bases). Sequencing used CD8+ T cells sorted from blood, obtained at week 0. CDR3 sequence: CASRGWGLLTDTQYF. CDR3 nucleotide sequence: TGTGCCAGCAGGGGGTGGGGACTCCTCACAGATACGCAGTATTTT.